This TCR beta chain was identified in a study of post-analysis software for immune sequencing data. Germline values: CDR1 MDHEN, CDR2 SYDVKM. Trimming pared 5 bases from V and 4 bases from J, leaving 21 bases between. This CDR3 comprises 18 residues. Comments on this clonotype: Its antigen is still unknown.

Unique molecular identifiers had been added to the TCR beta cDNA libraries. TCRdb redid the calling of the PCR reads with MiXCR, one entry per CDR3 protein. The table records 740,000 or so distinct CDR3 sequences, approximately 50% of them present only once. Overall study results and limits: Samples made in the same batch grouped tightly together by F measure. Included in a set of roughly five TRBV segments more frequent in patients than controls were TRBV5-6, TRBV5-1 and TRBV20-1.

The receptor's source is a girl aged 5-17 years with multiple sclerosis. Sequences were obtained from blood. The gene calls are TRBV28 and TRBJ2-6; weak D call: TRBD2 (6 bases). The CDR3 DNA is TGTGCCAGCAGTCGCCTCGTACTAGGGGACTCAGGGGCCAACGTCCTGACTTTC. Its translation is CASSRLVLGDSGANVLTF.